This entry features one T cell receptor (beta chain) sequence. This sample was taken from a study of cytomegalovirus exposure and HLA in healthy donors. Study as a whole: There were 88 million or so unique TCRs (from HLA-typed donors) in an early data release.

The primer mix had 60 Vbeta and 13 Jbeta primers. Data came from immunoSEQ multiplex PCR; TCRdb stores just in-frame clones and leaves some out. Of some 66,000 clones listed, just under 80% are singletons. There are 17 residues in the CDR3. The V segment lost 5 bases and the J segment 4 bases; nucleotides outside the gene matches: 12. The germline V gene encodes CDR1 SGHAT and CDR2 FQNNGV. This TCR was recovered from a man in his forties in good health and CMV-seronegative. Sequencing was carried out using PBMCs. V usage is TRBV11-2 and J usage is TRBJ2-1; 9 positions match TRBD1. CDR3 region: CASSLDRDRVPYNEQFF. The CDR3 nucleotides read TGTGCCAGCAGCCTCGACCGGGACAGGGTCCCATACAATGAGCAGTTCTTC.